Listed below are T cell receptor beta chains from one sample, sequenced in a study of blood T cell repertoires in COVID-19. Repertoires were generated with immunoSEQ multiplex PCR, while TCRdb's copy carries only in-frame clones and drops some. Of approximately 110,000 clones detected, about four fifths appear once; the ten largest clones hold over 7.5%. The sequenced material came from peripheral blood. These receptor sequences come from a woman aged 40 to 55 with acute or convalescent COVID-19. CDR3s include the opening cysteine and the closing phenylalanine or tryptophan. Fields, in order: CDR3 protein, V gene, J gene.

cdr3_aa: CASSYLSGGGTGELFF
v_call: TRBV3-1/TRBV3-2
j_call: TRBJ2-2

cdr3_aa: CASSIGGPPYEQYF
v_call: TRBV19
j_call: TRBJ2-7

cdr3_aa: CASSYLHGYTF
v_call: TRBV6-2/TRBV6-3
j_call: TRBJ1-2

cdr3_aa: CASSGGVPGRSYNEQFF
v_call: TRBV25-1
j_call: TRBJ2-1

cdr3_aa: CASSTRDSYYEQYF
v_call: TRBV5-1
j_call: TRBJ2-7

cdr3_aa: CASSEQGVHYTEAFF
v_call: TRBV6-4
j_call: TRBJ1-1

cdr3_aa: CASNITPGQGWQPQHF
v_call: TRBV6-6
j_call: TRBJ1-5

cdr3_aa: CASNGYSYNSPLHF
v_call: TRBV3-1/TRBV3-2
j_call: TRBJ1-6

cdr3_aa: CASSLDRGDTEAFF
v_call: TRBV4-2
j_call: TRBJ1-1

cdr3_aa: CSVEVQGAREQYF
v_call: TRBV29-1
j_call: TRBJ2-7

cdr3_aa: CASYRAYGYTF
v_call: TRBV28
j_call: TRBJ1-2

cdr3_aa: CAWNSGGGTQYF
v_call: TRBV30
j_call: TRBJ2-5

cdr3_aa: CASSQGLAYTGELFF
v_call: TRBV3-1/TRBV3-2
j_call: TRBJ2-2

cdr3_aa: CASSQGRGRGSNTGELFF
v_call: TRBV4-1
j_call: TRBJ2-2

cdr3_aa: CASSIGTGRNSPLHF
v_call: TRBV19
j_call: TRBJ1-6

cdr3_aa: CASSYRGPPYNYGYTF
v_call: TRBV6-5
j_call: TRBJ1-2

cdr3_aa: CAISFTPQGEDKNIQYF
v_call: TRBV10-3
j_call: TRBJ2-4

cdr3_aa: CASSPLGGGYGYTF
v_call: TRBV6-5
j_call: TRBJ1-2

cdr3_aa: CASSLQGKDGYTF
v_call: TRBV2
j_call: TRBJ1-2

cdr3_aa: CASRIEGEQFF
v_call: TRBV28
j_call: TRBJ2-1

cdr3_aa: CASTPSRTGFGYTF
v_call: TRBV7-2
j_call: TRBJ1-2

cdr3_aa: CASSYMGGALRRFHF
v_call: TRBV6-5
j_call: TRBJ1-6

cdr3_aa: CASSLGWGGTGELFF
v_call: TRBV4-1
j_call: TRBJ2-2

cdr3_aa: CASSSAGGGETQYF
v_call: TRBV7-2
j_call: TRBJ2-5

cdr3_aa: CASSRQRNTEAFF
v_call: TRBV6-6
j_call: TRBJ1-1

cdr3_aa: CASSQGPSGGYEQYF
v_call: TRBV4-3
j_call: TRBJ2-7

cdr3_aa: CASSLRGTGELFF
v_call: TRBV12-3/TRBV12-4
j_call: TRBJ2-2

cdr3_aa: CASSLEPGGGYEQYF
v_call: TRBV7-2
j_call: TRBJ2-7

cdr3_aa: CASSQGVGQPLNTEAFF
v_call: TRBV4-3
j_call: TRBJ1-1

cdr3_aa: CAWWLGTGGSEQYF
v_call: TRBV30
j_call: TRBJ2-7

cdr3_aa: CSASPQGAGNSPLHF
v_call: TRBV20-1
j_call: TRBJ1-6

cdr3_aa: CASSREYSVRNEKLFF
v_call: TRBV4-1
j_call: TRBJ1-4

cdr3_aa: CASSCPKVGGFNKNIQYF
v_call: TRBV7-9
j_call: TRBJ2-4

cdr3_aa: CASSAAQGATEAFF
v_call: TRBV9
j_call: TRBJ1-1

cdr3_aa: CASSLEGRMGTEAFF
v_call: TRBV7-8
j_call: TRBJ1-1

cdr3_aa: CASSLAGGEGNQPQHF
v_call: TRBV28
j_call: TRBJ1-5